The rows below give T cell receptor beta chains drawn from one sample of a study of cytomegalovirus exposure and HLA in healthy donors. Sequencing was performed with immunoSEQ multiplex PCR; in TCRdb, only in-frame clones are kept and a portion is missing. Of around 98,000 clones in the sample, about 90% were seen once. The sample comprised PBMCs. All receptors come from a young man in good health and CMV-seropositive. Each CDR3 is given with its conserved first and last residue. The order of the fields is D gene, clone size, J gene, V gene, CDR3 DNA, CDR3 protein. The D gene is left open where the match is weak. A row's size may be missing; if present it is once, few, many or a size class.

>NA|few|TRBJ2-1|TRBV5-1
TGCGCCAGCAGCTTGTCGGGTTTCCTGAGCTCCTACAATGAGCAGTTCTTC
CASSLSGFLSSYNEQFF
>TRBD1|NA|TRBJ1-2|TRBV29-1
TGCAGCGTGACAGGGGCGGGTGGCTACACCTTC
CSVTGAGGYTF
>NA|NA|TRBJ1-2|TRBV19
TGTGCCAGTAGTATTCTCGTCGCTACCAACTCCTATGGCTACACCTTC
CASSILVATNSYGYTF
>NA|NA|TRBJ1-5|TRBV5-4
TGTGCCAGCAGCTTGGGGGTCTCAGGGATGGGGCCCCAGCATTTT
CASSLGVSGMGPQHF
>NA|NA|TRBJ2-2|TRBV13
TGTGCCAGCAGCTTGCCGGGTCTTAACACCGGGGAGCTGTTTTTT
CASSLPGLNTGELFF
>TRBD1|NA|TRBJ2-7|TRBV5-1
TGCGCCAGCAGCCCGGGACAGGCTCTCTACGAGCAGTACTTC
CASSPGQALYEQYF
>NA|few|TRBJ1-1|TRBV4-3
TGCGCCAGCAGCCAAGGGGCAGGGCTTGACTTAGCTTTCTTT
CASSQGAGLDLAFF
>TRBD1|once|TRBJ2-5|TRBV11-3
TGTGCCAGCAGCTTCGCGACAGGGGGCCGGGAGACCCAGTACTTC
CASSFATGGRETQYF
>TRBD1|NA|TRBJ1-1|TRBV6-1
TGTGCCAGCCCCCTCGGGACAGGGGGTACTTCTTTCTTT
CASPLGTGGTSFF
>NA|NA|TRBJ2-1|TRBV6-6
TGTGCCAGCGGCACTAGGGCAGCCTACAATGAGCAGTTCTTC
CASGTRAAYNEQFF
>NA|NA|TRBJ2-1|TRBV9
TGTGCCAGCAGCGTAGTCGGGAGCGGCCCCTACAATGAGCAGTTCTTC
CASSVVGSGPYNEQFF
>NA|once|TRBJ2-4|TRBV5-1
TGCGCCAGCAGCTTAGTCTACAGCGGCGGAAACATTCAGTACTTC
CASSLVYSGGNIQYF
>TRBD1|NA|TRBJ2-7|TRBV28
TGTGCCACGTCCCGGACAGGGGTGGACGAGCAGTACTTC
CATSRTGVDEQYF
>NA|NA|TRBJ1-6|TRBV7-9
TGTGCCAGCAGCGCCCGTCCGACAGGTTTTGATTCACCCCTCCACTTT
CASSARPTGFDSPLHF
>TRBD1|NA|TRBJ2-2|TRBV13
TGTGCCAGCAGCGACCCAAGACAGGGGGGCACCGGGGAGCTGTTTTTT
CASSDPRQGGTGELFF
>NA|NA|TRBJ1-2|TRBV25-1
TGTGCCAGCAGTGAAGACAGGAACTATGGCTACACCTTC
CASSEDRNYGYTF
>NA|NA|TRBJ2-3|TRBV5-1
TGCGCCAGCAGCCTGAAAGCCATTACAGATACGCAGTATTTT
CASSLKAITDTQYF
>TRBD2|NA|TRBJ2-7|TRBV5-6
TGTGCCAGCAGCTTGGAACTAGCGGGGGGCTACGAGCAGTACTTC
CASSLELAGGYEQYF
>NA|NA|TRBJ2-2|TRBV5-1
TGCGCCAGCAGCCCATTTGTGAACACCGGGGAGCTGTTTTTT
CASSPFVNTGELFF
>TRBD1|NA|TRBJ2-5|TRBV7-3
TGTGCCAGCAGCGCCGGGACAGGGGAAGAGACCCAGTACTTC
CASSAGTGEETQYF
>NA|NA|TRBJ1-3|TRBV25-1
TGTGCCAGCAGTGAATCCAGGTTCTCTGGAAACACCATATATTTT
CASSESRFSGNTIYF
>TRBD2|NA|TRBJ2-3|TRBV10-3
TGTGCCATCAGTGGGGCGGCGGGAGTCTCAGATACGCAGTATTTT
CAISGAAGVSDTQYF
>NA|NA|TRBJ2-3|TRBV11-3
TGTGCCAGCAGCTTAGGCGGCGGCGCAGATACGCAGTATTTT
CASSLGGGADTQYF
>NA|once|TRBJ1-5|TRBV7-2
TGTGCCAGCAGCTTAGACATACTAGCGGGGAGGACCCAGCATTTT
CASSLDILAGRTQHF
>NA|NA|TRBJ1-5|TRBV6-1
TGTGCCAGCAGTATAGGAGAGAGCAATCAGCCCCAGCATTTT
CASSIGESNQPQHF
>TRBD1|NA|TRBJ2-5|TRBV4-1
TGCGCCAGCAGCCAGGGGGGACAGGGAAGCCAAGAGACCCAGTACTTC
CASSQGGQGSQETQYF
>TRBD2|once|TRBJ2-3|TRBV6-4
TGTGCCAGCAGTCCCGTTTTCGGGGGGGTAGGAGATACGCAGTATTTT
CASSPVFGGVGDTQYF
>TRBD2|NA|TRBJ2-4|TRBV13
TGTGCCAGCAGCGCGACACTAGCGGGAGGTGATGTGGTTCAGTACTTC
CASSATLAGGDVVQYF
>TRBD2|NA|TRBJ2-3|TRBV15
TGTGCCACCAGCAGAGATCGGGCTAGCGGCCACTCAGATACGCAGTATTTT
CATSRDRASGHSDTQYF
>TRBD1|NA|TRBJ2-5|TRBV11-2
TGCGCCAGCAGCCATGAGGGGACAGGGAGAGAGACCCAGTACTTC
CASSHEGTGRETQYF
>NA|NA|TRBJ2-2|TRBV7-8
TGTGCCAGCAGCCCACCTGGAGGGGCGAACACCGGGGAGCTGTTTTTT
CASSPPGGANTGELFF
>TRBD1|NA|TRBJ2-7|TRBV5-5
TGTGCCAGCAGCTTAGACGCCGGGACAGGGGTCTACGAGCAGTACTTC
CASSLDAGTGVYEQYF
>NA|NA|TRBJ2-1|TRBV28
TGTGCCAGCAGTTTGTCAGGGGCGGAATTCTTC
CASSLSGAEFF
>NA|NA|TRBJ2-1|TRBV7-2
TGTGCCAGCACCTACTCCAGGGTCTACAATGAGCAGTTCTTC
CASTYSRVYNEQFF
>NA|NA|TRBJ2-2|TRBV9
TGTGCCAGCAGCCCAGGGGTCACCGGGGAGCTGTTTTTT
CASSPGVTGELFF
>NA|few|TRBJ2-7|TRBV11-3
TGTGCCAGCAGCCCCTCCGCGGGGTACGAGCAGTACTTC
CASSPSAGYEQYF
>NA|NA|TRBJ1-1|TRBV19
TGTGCCAGTAGTATAAACTCCGGGGGTCGCACTGAAGCTTTCTTT
CASSINSGGRTEAFF
>NA|NA|TRBJ1-3|TRBV11-3
TGTGCCAGCAGCTTATCGAGTTATTCGCCTGGAAACACCATATATTTT
CASSLSSYSPGNTIYF
>TRBD2|NA|TRBJ2-1|TRBV7-9
TGTGCCAGCAGCCCGACTAGCGGGCGCTCCTACAATGAGCAGTTCTTC
CASSPTSGRSYNEQFF
>TRBD1|once|TRBJ2-2|TRBV11-3
TGTGCCAGCAGCCGAGGGACAGGGAACACCGGGGAGCTGTTTTTT
CASSRGTGNTGELFF
>TRBD2|few|TRBJ2-1|TRBV19
TGTGCCAGTAGTCGAACTAGCGGGAGTTACGATGAGCAGTTCTTC
CASSRTSGSYDEQFF
>NA|NA|TRBJ2-3|TRBV5-4
TGTGCCAGCAGCTATAGGGGGATTAGAACAGATACGCAGTATTTT
CASSYRGIRTDTQYF
>TRBD1|NA|TRBJ2-7|TRBV29-1
TGCAGCGTTGAGATTGGGGACAGGGGTTTATACGAGCAGTACTTC
CSVEIGDRGLYEQYF
>NA|NA|TRBJ1-4|TRBV10-3
TGTGCCATCAGTGGCAGGGATGACGAAAAACTGTTTTTT
CAISGRDDEKLFF
>TRBD1|NA|TRBJ1-5|TRBV15
TGTGCCACCAGCAGACACGACCGGGGGACAGAACAGCCCCAGCATTTT
CATSRHDRGTEQPQHF
>NA|NA|TRBJ2-6|TRBV25-1
TGTGCCAGCACCAACAGGGCTGGGGCCAACGTCCTGACTTTC
CASTNRAGANVLTF
>TRBD2|NA|TRBJ2-1|TRBV6-5
TGTGCCAGCAACACGGTAGCGGGAGCTCACCAGTTCTTC
CASNTVAGAHQFF
>NA|NA|TRBJ2-7|TRBV6-1
TGTGCCAGCCACCGGCAAGCAGGAGGGCTCTACGAGCAGTACTTC
CASHRQAGGLYEQYF
>NA|NA|TRBJ2-6|TRBV2
TGTGCCAGCAGCGACCAAAGGGGGTGGGGGGCCAACGTCCTGACTTTC
CASSDQRGWGANVLTF
>NA|NA|TRBJ2-3|TRBV7-9
TGTGCCAGCAGCTTAGTGGGTGGCGGGGGCACAGATACGCAGTATTTT
CASSLVGGGGTDTQYF
>NA|NA|TRBJ2-7|TRBV27
TGTGCCAGCAGTCCCTCCGGGTCGACCGGCTACGAGCAGTACTTC
CASSPSGSTGYEQYF
>NA|once|TRBJ2-1|TRBV6-1
TGTGCCAGCAGTGAACCCGGGGTGGGTATTAGTGAGCAGTTCTTC
CASSEPGVGISEQFF
>TRBD1|NA|TRBJ1-1|TRBV29-1
TGCAGCGTTTGGACAGGGTCTTACACTGAAGCTTTCTTT
CSVWTGSYTEAFF